These 22 T cell receptor beta chains came from one sample sequenced in a study of CD8 T cells in Susac syndrome. Reverse transcription of roughly 0.5 to 1 ug RNA was performed with random hexamers. TCRdb independently ran MiXCR on the immunoSEQ multiplex PCR reads; one entry per CDR3 protein. Of about 200,000 distinct CDR3 sequences listed, around nine tenths are singletons. Sequencing was carried out using CD4+ T cells from PBMCs. These receptors originate from a human donor with Susac syndrome.

The chain joins TRBV28 to TRBJ1-3; no definite D call. CDR1 is MDHEN, CDR2 SYDVKM, per germline. This CDR3 region has 11 residues. The ends were cut back, 5 bases at V and 7 bases at J, with 6 bases in the middle. The CDR3 DNA is TGTGCCAGCAGTACGGAGAACACCATATATTTT. It codes for CASSTENTIYF.

This clonotype has only one observation. The V and J genes are TRBV29-1 and TRBJ1-2; 8 bases are shared with TRBD1. The CDR3 runs 11 residues. Germline trimming cut 4 bases from V and 8 bases from J; bases unmatched to any gene: 3. CDR1 is SQVTM and CDR2 is ANQGSEA in the germline V gene. The CDR3 DNA sequence: TGCAGCGTTGGACAGGGGTTGGGCTACACCTTC. Residues: CSVGQGLGYTF.

The chain couples TRBV15 to TRBJ1-4; 8 bases align to TRBD1. In germline, CDR1 is LNHNV, CDR2 YYDKDF (reference sequence). The CDR3 has 15 amino acids. V lost 2 bases, J lost 6 bases, and 5 bases stayed unmatched. Written as DNA, the CDR3 is TGTGCCACCAGCAGACGGACAGGGTCGGATGAAAAACTGTTTTTT. Translated, it gives CATSRRTGSDEKLFF.

The rearrangement joins TRBV12-3 or TRBV12-4 to TRBJ1-2; D unclear. V dropped 9 bases and J dropped 3 bases, with 14 bases sitting between them. This CDR3 is built from 13 residues. The CDR3 here is CASGRGSYYGYTF. The CDR3, as DNA: TGTGCCAGTGGGCGGGGTTCGTACTATGGCTACACCTTC.

The chain carries TRBV10-3 and TRBJ2-5; D is perhaps TRBD1 (6 bases). With 5 bases removed from V and 5 bases from J, the gap between germline ends came to 15 bases. Germline V CDR1 and CDR2: ENHRY, SYGVKD. The CDR3 extends over 14 amino acids. CDR3 residues: CAISHGQPTETQYF. The CDR3 DNA sequence: TGTGCCATCAGTCACGGACAGCCGACGGAGACCCAGTACTTC.

This chain links TRBV20-1 with TRBJ1-6; D gene uncertain. Trimming took off 0 bases at V and 6 bases at J, with 12 bases between the two ends. The V gene's germline CDR1 is DFQATT and CDR2 SNEGSKA (reference sequence). There are 15 residues in the CDR3. CDR3 nucleotides: TGCAGTGCTAGAGATCTCGGCGTAGGTAATTCACCCCTCCACTTT. This translates into CSARDLGVGNSPLHF.

The gene calls are TRBV19 and TRBJ2-2; no firm D call. The germline V gene has CDR1 LNHDA and CDR2 SQIVND (reference sequence). The CDR3 loop spans 15 amino acids. V lost 8 bases to trimming and J lost 0 bases, with 13 bases between them. The CDR3 DNA sequence: TGTGCCAGTCTCACAACCAGACCGAACACCGGGGAGCTGTTTTTT. Encoded protein: CASLTTRPNTGELFF.

The chain couples TRBV11-2 to TRBJ2-1; D unclear. This CDR3 region has 16 residues. Germline CDR1 reads SGHAT; CDR2 reads FQNNGV. Deletions cut 3 bases from V and 0 bases from J, with 12 bases between. CDR3 nucleotides: TGTGCCAGCAGCTTGTTTCGTACCTTCTCCTACAATGAGCAGTTCTTC. Amino acid sequence: CASSLFRTFSYNEQFF.

This chain links TRBV5-1 with TRBJ1-5; D is unresolved. Looked up from germline, CDR1 is SGHRS and CDR2 is YFSETQ. With 0 bases removed from V and 5 bases from J, the gap between germline ends came to 9 bases. The CDR3 totals 14 residues. The CDR3 coding sequence is TGCGCCAGCAGCTTGGGAGACAAACATCAGCCCCAGCATTTT. Amino acid sequence: CASSLGDKHQPQHF.

This chain joins TRBV20-1 and TRBJ2-3; 11 bases line up with TRBD2. J gave up 9 bases and V 1 base, and 3 bases lay outside the gene matches. The CDR3 runs 13 residues. CDR1 is DFQATT and CDR2 is SNEGSKA in the germline V gene (reference sequence). The CDR3 DNA sequence: TGCAGTGCTAGAGGAACTAGCGGGGGAACGCAGTATTTT. Amino acids: CSARGTSGGTQYF.

The chain links TRBV3-1 to TRBJ1-2; unclear D gene. The CDR3 loop spans 15 amino acids. The germline V and J ends were trimmed by 0 bases and 5 bases, with 13 bases remaining between them. Germline CDR1 and CDR2: LGHDT and YNNKEL (reference sequence). The CDR3 loop reads CASSQDLGSPYGYTF. As DNA, the CDR3 is TGTGCCAGCAGCCAAGATCTTGGCAGTCCATATGGCTACACCTTC.

The chain uses TRBV9 and TRBJ2-5, with D unresolved. Germline V lookup: CDR1 SGDLS, CDR2 YYNGEE. Trimming removed 0 bases at V and 5 bases at J, with 11 bases between. The CDR3 covers 14 residues. This CDR3 is CASSVDHARETQYF. The CDR3, as DNA: TGTGCCAGCAGCGTAGATCATGCCCGCGAGACCCAGTACTTC. The full variable domain, with the rest looked up from reference TRBV9 and TRBJ2-5, is DSGVTQTPKHLITATGQRVTLRCSPRSGDLSVYWYQQSLDQGLQFLIQYYNGEERAKGNILERFSAQQFPDLHSELNLSSLELGDSALYFCASSVDHARETQYFGPGTRLLVL.

The V call is TRBV15, the J call TRBJ2-1; D ambiguous. Germline V gene sequence: CDR1 LNHNV, CDR2 YYDKDF (reference sequence). V was shortened by 3 bases and J by 7 bases, with 7 bases between the two germline ends. The CDR3 loop spans 12 amino acids. CDR3 nucleotide sequence: TGTGCCACCAGCAGTGTCACGAATGAGCAGTTCTTC. Translated, it gives CATSSVTNEQFF.

This clonotype has only one observation. This rearrangement joins TRBV14 to TRBJ1-2; TRBD1 aligns across 7 bases. Germline loops: CDR1 SGHDN, CDR2 FVKESK. Trimming at V came to 0 bases and at J to 7 bases, leaving 8 bases not matched to a gene. CDR3 length equals 15 residues. The CDR3 spells CASSQDYRGGGGYTF. The DNA of the CDR3 is TGTGCCAGCAGCCAAGATTACAGGGGAGGAGGTGGCTACACCTTC.

This chain joins TRBV18 and TRBJ2-2; tentatively, D is TRBD2 (6 bases). The CDR3 runs to 18 residues. V lost 3 bases and J 2 bases, leaving 19 bases between the germline ends. Germline lookup yields CDR1 KGHSH and CDR2 LQKENI. The CDR3: CASSPSSSGTLNTGELFF. As DNA, the CDR3 is TGTGCCAGCTCACCGTCGAGCTCCGGGACTCTAAACACCGGGGAGCTGTTTTTT. The full variable domain, in which reference TRBV18 and TRBJ2-2 provide the parts outside the CDR3, is NAGVMQNPRHLVRRRGQEARLRCSPMKGHSHVYWYRQLPEEGLKFMVYLQKENIIDESGMPKERFSAEFPKEGPSILRIQQVVRGDSAAYFCASSPSSSGTLNTGELFFGEGSRLTVL.

The V gene is TRBV3-1, the J gene TRBJ2-7; D perhaps matches TRBD2 (6 bases). The CDR3 has 14 amino acids. The V end lost 5 bases, the J end lost 7 bases, and 18 bases lay between the germline ends. Looked up from germline, CDR1 is LGHDT and CDR2 is YNNKEL (reference sequence). The CDR3 protein is CASSTWDSYLEQYF. The CDR3 DNA sequence: TGTGCCAGCAGCACCTGGGACTCATATTTGGAGCAGTACTTC.

The CDR3 spells CASRNYQGGNTEAFF. CDR3 DNA sequence: TGTGCCAGCAGGAATTATCAAGGGGGTAACACTGAAGCTTTCTTT. This rearrangement joins TRBV11-2 to TRBJ1-1; a weak D match, TRBD1 (6 bases). Germline V gene lookup returns CDR1 SGHAT and CDR2 FQNNGV. V lost 6 bases and J lost 2, with 16 bases in between. This CDR3 is 15 amino acids long.

V gene TRBV20-1 combines with J gene TRBJ2-7, with 8 bases identical to TRBD1. V trimming: 6 bases; J trimming: 2 bases; junction bases outside the gene matches: 9. Germline V lookup: CDR1 DFQATT, CDR2 SNEGSKA (reference sequence). CDR3 length: 14 amino acids. The DNA for the CDR3 is TGCAGTGCCACGACAGGGGCCGCAACCTACGAGCAGTACTTC. Amino acids: CSATTGAATYEQYF.

The genes are TRBV2 and TRBJ2-7; 8 bases map to TRBD1. CDR3 length: 12 amino acids. Trimming took 4 bases from V and 6 from J; bases not matched to a gene: 2. Germline values: CDR1 SNHLY, CDR2 FYNNEI. The CDR3 DNA reads TGTGCCAGCAGTGGGACAGGGATCGAGCAGTACTTC. Amino acid sequence: CASSGTGIEQYF.

The V call is TRBV29-1, the J call TRBJ2-7; 7 nucleotides agree with TRBD2. The germline gives CDR1 SQVTM, CDR2 ANQGSEA. J gave up 0 bases and V 4 bases, and 6 bases lay outside the gene matches. The CDR3 has 14 amino acids. This chain's CDR3 is CSVGLTSRSYEQYF. CDR3 in DNA: TGCAGCGTTGGGTTGACTAGCCGCTCCTACGAGCAGTACTTC.

This rearrangement joins TRBV20-1 to TRBJ2-1, with TRBD1 matching over 10 bases. V was clipped by 1 base and J by 5 bases; unmatched bases: 5. CDR3 length equals 15 residues. Germline V gives CDR1 DFQATT, CDR2 SNEGSKA (reference sequence). CDR3 region: CSARGQGAFDNEQFF. The CDR3 region has the DNA TGCAGTGCTAGAGGACAGGGGGCGTTCGACAATGAGCAGTTCTTC.

The V call is TRBV15, the J call TRBJ2-7; D tentatively fits TRBD1 or TRBD2 (6 bases each). Germline V gene sequence: CDR1 LNHNV, CDR2 YYDKDF (reference sequence). The CDR3 length is 17 residues. The V end lost 8 bases, the J end lost 3 bases, and 26 bases lay between the germline ends. CDR3 sequence: CATGFSSQGRRGYEQYF. The CDR3 region has the DNA TGTGCCACCGGCTTCTCTTCCCAGGGGCGGAGGGGCTACGAGCAGTACTTC.